This TCR beta chain comes out of a study of cytomegalovirus exposure and HLA in healthy donors. For the study at large: A previous analysis identified around 120 million unique TCR beta sequences derived from some 170 million T cells.

The germline V gene encodes CDR1 MDHEN and CDR2 SYDVKM. V lost 7 bases to trimming and J lost 8 bases; unmatched junction nucleotides: 19. This CDR3 region has 17 residues. Notes on the study in general: The authors enumerated over 150 TCR beta chains as linked to cytomegalovirus. Excluded were some V segments that proved indistinguishable, including TRBV6-2 and TRBV6-3.

Primers: 60 Vbeta forward and 13 Jbeta reverse. In the authors' methods: In a later analysis, some 80 million unique TCR beta chains included roughly 11 million shared by two or more donors. Clones were read by immunoSEQ multiplex PCR, and TCRdb kept only the in-frame ones, dropping some. V and J calls and clone size are as listed in that table; D and trimming were resolved from the DNA. In the table there are 150,000 to 200,000 clones, about three quarters of which are singletons. Of note for this clone: The antigen is undetermined.

Specimen: PBMCs. The chain joins TRBV28 to TRBJ2-1; 8 bases are a match to TRBD2. The clonotype was recovered from a young man in good health and CMV-seropositive. CDR3 nucleotide sequence: TGTGCCAGCAACCCTTACGGGGGTAGCGGGGCCGATGATGAGCAGTTCTTC. Its translation is CASNPYGGSGADDEQFF.